This T cell receptor beta chain comes out of a study of shared clonotypes between healthy human individuals. Study findings and constraints: Estimated richness values were generally larger in naive subsets than in memory subsets. Clonotype sharing among donors, it was expected, would be affected by sequencing depth. Shared across a few donors were around 5% of the naive CD4 clonotypes.

With respect to this clone: Its antigen is unidentified.

Each subset's genomic DNA was split evenly across several immunoSEQ plates. Method: immunoSEQ multiplex PCR; TCRdb's copy keeps in-frame clones and lacks some. The repertoire consists of 1,400,000 or so clones, with about 98.5% occurring once and the leading ten covering 0.3% to 0.45%. CDR3 length: 11 amino acids. Trimming took off 3 bases at V and 10 bases at J, with 7 bases between the two ends. Germline-derived CDR1 and CDR2 are SGHDN and FVKESK. This sequence joins TRBV14 and TRBJ2-4, with no clear D. The sequence was obtained from a man younger than 40 in good health. The specimen sequenced was naive CD4+ T cells sorted from blood. The sample's subset: CD45RA+ positively selected. The CDR3 DNA reads as TGTGCCAGCAGCCACCGGTGGATTCAGTACTTC. Translating gives CASSHRWIQYF.